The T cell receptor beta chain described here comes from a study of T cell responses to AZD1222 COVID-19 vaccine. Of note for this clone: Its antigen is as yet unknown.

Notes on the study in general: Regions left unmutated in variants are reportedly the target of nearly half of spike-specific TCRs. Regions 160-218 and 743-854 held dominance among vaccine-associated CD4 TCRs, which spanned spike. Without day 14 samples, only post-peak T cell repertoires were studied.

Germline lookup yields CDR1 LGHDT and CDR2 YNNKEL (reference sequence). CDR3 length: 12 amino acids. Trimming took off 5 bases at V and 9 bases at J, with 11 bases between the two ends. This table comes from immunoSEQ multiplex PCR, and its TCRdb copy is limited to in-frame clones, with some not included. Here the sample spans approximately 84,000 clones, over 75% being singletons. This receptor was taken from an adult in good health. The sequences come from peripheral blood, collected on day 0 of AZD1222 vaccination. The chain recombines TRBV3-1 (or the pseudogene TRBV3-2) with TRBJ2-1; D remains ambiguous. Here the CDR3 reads CASSKRPPEQFF. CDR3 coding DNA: TGTGCCAGCAGCAAAAGACCTCCTGAGCAGTTCTTC.